In this sample, the clone carrying this T cell receptor beta chain turned up a few times. Its antigen is still unknown. This specimen belongs to a study of T cells in Graves' hyperthyroidism and ophthalmopathy. Study-wide background: At initial diagnosis, before any treatment had begun, peripheral blood was obtained. Study-level findings and limits: Most thyroid clonotypes expanded above 0.001 were also detected in blood. Onset of ophthalmopathy came a median around 6.2 months after the model predicted it.

PBMCs were obtained from approximately 10 ml fresh peripheral blood. TCR beta CDR3 regions were amplified from RNA. With the HTBI primer set, the TCR CDR3 went through a first round of RT-PCR. TCRdb re-called the multiplex PCR reads through MiXCR, storing one row per CDR3 protein. Of approximately 530,000 distinct CDR3 sequences in the sample, 20% were seen once. The CDR3 is 16 residues long. Trimming at V came to 1 base and at J to 8 bases, leaving 11 bases not matched to a gene. Germline V gene sequence: CDR1 LGHDT, CDR2 YNNKEL (reference sequence). The sequenced material came from blood. This rearrangement joins TRBV3-1 to TRBJ2-1, with 7 nucleotides matching TRBD2. The receptor comes from a man in his forties with Graves' ophthalmopathy. CDR3 residues: CASSQGRTSLLDEQFF. CDR3 coding DNA: TGTGCCAGCAGCCAAGGGAGGACTAGTCTACTCGATGAGCAGTTCTTC.